The next 18 T cell receptor beta chains were all read from a single sample in a study of blood T cell repertoires in COVID-19. Clones were read by immunoSEQ multiplex PCR, and TCRdb kept only the in-frame ones, dropping some. The table lists a few hundred thousand clones, about 86% of them singletons. Sequenced: PBMCs or T cells enriched from blood (not recorded which). These receptors were obtained from a man in his thirties or forties with acute COVID-19.

The chain recombines TRBV6-2 or TRBV6-3 with TRBJ2-7; 7 bases align to TRBD2. V shed 5 bases, J shed 6 bases, and the junction held 10 bases outside the gene matches. The CDR3 extends over 14 amino acids. CDR1 and CDR2 (germline): MNHEY, SVGEGT. The CDR3 here is CASSPAVGRFEQYV. The CDR3 nucleotides read TGTGCCAGCAGTCCCGCCGTCGGGAGGTTCGAGCAGTACGTC.

The V and J genes are TRBV28 and TRBJ1-2; 8 nucleotides agree with TRBD1. This CDR3 comprises 15 residues. Trimming removed 6 bases from V and 5 bases from J; junction bases left unmatched: 11. Germline lookup yields CDR1 MDHEN and CDR2 SYDVKM. CDR3 nucleotides: TGTGCCAGCAGGCCGACAGGGGCCCGTGGGTATGGCTACACCTTC. It yields the protein CASRPTGARGYGYTF.

This sequence joins TRBV30 and TRBJ1-2, with no clear D. The CDR3 is 12 residues long. CDR1 is GTSNPN and CDR2 is SVGIG in the germline V gene (reference sequence). V was clipped by 4 bases and J by 2 bases, with 8 bases between them. CDR3 nucleotides: TGTGCCTGGAACCCAGAAAACTATGGCTACACCTTC. Translating it yields CAWNPENYGYTF.

The V gene is TRBV5-4, the J gene TRBJ1-1; maybe TRBD1 (5 bases). The germline gives CDR1 SGHNT, CDR2 YYREEE (reference sequence). The CDR3 extends over 16 amino acids. Trimming removed 4 bases from V and 5 bases from J, with 21 bases in between. The CDR3 DNA is TGTGCCAGCAGCCTCGGGGAGGGCCCAGGGTGGACTGAAGCTTTCTTT. Protein: CASSLGEGPGWTEAFF. The complete variable domain, with remaining parts taken from reference TRBV5-4 and TRBJ1-1, reads ETGVTQSPTHLIKTRGQQVTLRCSSQSGHNTVSWYQQALGQGPQFIFQYYREEENGRGNFPPRFSGLQFPNYSSELNVNALELDDSALYLCASSLGEGPGWTEAFFGQGTRLTVV.

Here the CDR3 reads CASSEGRGDTQYF. As DNA, the CDR3 is TGTGCCAGCAGTGAGGGGCGCGGAGATACGCAGTATTTT. The chain combines TRBV6-1 with TRBJ2-3; tentative D call: TRBD1 (5 bases). CDR1 is MNHNS, CDR2 SASEGT, per germline. V was shortened by 3 bases and J by 5 bases, with 9 bases between the two germline ends. This CDR3 region has 13 residues.

The chain recombines TRBV5-5 with TRBJ1-3, with D unclear. Germline CDR1 and CDR2: SGHKS and YYEKEE (reference sequence). The V gene lost 4 bases and the J gene lost 0 bases, with 20 bases spanning the gap. The CDR3 is 18 amino acids. CDR3 coding DNA: TGTGCCAGCAGCCCAAACCCGACCGGCGGCAACTCTGGAAACACCATATATTTT. Translation: CASSPNPTGGNSGNTIYF.

The V gene is TRBV19, the J gene TRBJ1-2; D gene uncertain. The CDR3 is made up of 10 amino acids. The V and J ends lost 8 bases and 8 bases respectively, with 9 bases between them. CDR1 is LNHDA, CDR2 SQIVND, per germline (reference sequence). For the CDR3, the DNA is TGTGCCAGTGGGGAGGAGGGCTACACCTTC. Protein sequence: CASGEEGYTF. The whole variable domain, filled in from reference TRBV19 and TRBJ1-2, reads DGGITQSPKYLFRKEGQNVTLSCEQNLNHDAMYWYRQDPGQGLRLIYYSQIVNDFQKGDIAEGYSVSREKKESFPLTVTSAQKNPTAFYLCASGEEGYTFGSGTRLTVV.

The CDR3 nucleotides read TGTGCCAGCAGCTTAACACAGGGACACTATGGCTACACCTTC. It specifies CASSLTQGHYGYTF. V usage is TRBV7-2 and J usage is TRBJ1-2; D is perhaps TRBD1 (6 bases). Germline V gene lookup returns CDR1 SGHTA and CDR2 FQGNSA. The CDR3 loop spans 14 amino acids. The V gene lost 2 bases and the J gene lost 3 bases, with 10 bases spanning the gap.

There are a few counts of this clone. The chain joins TRBV6-5 to TRBJ2-7, with 8 bases fitting TRBD2. Germline V gene lookup returns CDR1 MNHEY and CDR2 SVGAGI. V trimming: 5 bases; J trimming: 2 bases; junction bases outside the gene matches: 5. This CDR3 contains 14 residues. The CDR3 sequence: CASSKERGTYEQYV. CDR3 DNA: TGTGCCAGCAGTAAGGAGCGGGGGACCTACGAGCAGTACGTC.

This clone has only a few counts. The J gene is TRBJ2-7, the V gene TRBV5-8; possibly TRBD1 for D (6 bases). The CDR3 contains 16 residues. Germline V gene sequence: CDR1 SGHTS, CDR2 YDEGEE. Trimming took 1 base from V and 0 from J, leaving 14 bases between them. CDR3 in amino acids: CASSLMTGFSSYEQYV. CDR3 sequence (DNA): TGTGCCAGCAGCTTGATGACAGGATTTAGCTCCTACGAGCAGTACGTC.

This sequence joins TRBV19 and TRBJ2-7; TRBD2 aligns across 9 bases. Germline assignment: CDR1 LNHDA and CDR2 SQIVND (reference sequence). V dropped 5 bases and J dropped 4; count of bases not matched to a gene: 3. The CDR3 loop spans 13 amino acids. As DNA, the CDR3 is TGTGCCAGTAGTCAAGCGGGGGGATACGAGCAGTACGTC. Translated: CASSQAGGYEQYV.

The chain carries TRBV19 and TRBJ2-1; 9 positions agree with TRBD2. CDR1 is LNHDA, CDR2 SQIVND, per germline (reference sequence). V lost 4 bases and J lost 3; bases outside the gene matches: 7. CDR3 length: 16 amino acids. The CDR3 nucleotides read TGTGCCAGTAGTACCCCAGCGGGAGGACGCTACAATGAGCAGTTCTTC. It specifies CASSTPAGGRYNEQFF.

The rearrangement links TRBV28 to TRBJ2-7; 7 bases agree with TRBD1. V was pared by 2 bases and J by 0 bases, with 1 base of the junction left unmatched. The CDR3 is made up of 14 amino acids. Germline-derived CDR1 and CDR2 are MDHEN and SYDVKM. This CDR3 reads CASSLGQASYEQYV. The CDR3 DNA sequence: TGTGCCAGCAGTTTAGGACAGGCCTCCTACGAGCAGTACGTC.

The chain employs TRBV6-2 or TRBV6-3 and TRBJ2-1, with D hard to call. There are 15 residues in the CDR3. Germline CDR1 MNHEY, CDR2 SVGEGT. The ends were cut back, 4 bases at V and 1 base at J, with 11 bases in the middle. CDR3 in DNA: TGTGCCAGCAGTTTAGAAGCTCCGTCCTACAATGAGCAGTTCTTC. Protein sequence: CASSLEAPSYNEQFF.

This rearrangement joins TRBV25-1 to TRBJ2-2; 9 nucleotides agree with TRBD1. With 7 bases clipped from V and 7 bases from J, the junction kept 13 bases outside the gene matches. The CDR3 spans 16 residues. CDR1 and CDR2 from the germline V gene are MGHDK and SYGVNS. CDR3 DNA: TGTGCCAGCATTGGTGGGACAGGGAAACACGGCGGGGAGCTGTTTTTT. This translates into CASIGGTGKHGGELFF.

The CDR3 DNA is TGCAGTGCTAGAGATGGCGGGGCTGAGTTCTTC. Residues: CSARDGGAEFF. This sequence joins TRBV20-1 and TRBJ2-1; TRBD2 might be the D (6 bases). The CDR3 consists of 11 residues. Germline V gene sequence: CDR1 DFQATT, CDR2 SNEGSKA (reference sequence). V was clipped by 0 bases and J by 14 bases, with 11 bases between them.

The chain employs TRBV5-1 and TRBJ2-7, with 13 bases lining up with TRBD2. Germline CDR1 is SGHRS and CDR2 is YFSETQ. The CDR3 runs 16 residues. The CDR3 spells CASSIGTSGISREQYV. As DNA, the CDR3 is TGTGCCAGCAGCATCGGGACTAGCGGGATCTCCCGCGAGCAGTACGTC.

This clone was observed a single time. The rearrangement links TRBV5-8 to TRBJ1-5, with 9 bases lining up with TRBD1. The CDR3 consists of 16 residues. Germline V gives CDR1 SGHTS, CDR2 YDEGEE. V gave up 4 bases and J gave up 1 base; unmatched junction bases: 6. CDR3 loop: CASSPGTGLSNQPQHF. CDR3 nucleotide sequence: TGTGCCAGCAGCCCCGGGACAGGGCTGAGCAATCAGCCCCAGCATTTT.